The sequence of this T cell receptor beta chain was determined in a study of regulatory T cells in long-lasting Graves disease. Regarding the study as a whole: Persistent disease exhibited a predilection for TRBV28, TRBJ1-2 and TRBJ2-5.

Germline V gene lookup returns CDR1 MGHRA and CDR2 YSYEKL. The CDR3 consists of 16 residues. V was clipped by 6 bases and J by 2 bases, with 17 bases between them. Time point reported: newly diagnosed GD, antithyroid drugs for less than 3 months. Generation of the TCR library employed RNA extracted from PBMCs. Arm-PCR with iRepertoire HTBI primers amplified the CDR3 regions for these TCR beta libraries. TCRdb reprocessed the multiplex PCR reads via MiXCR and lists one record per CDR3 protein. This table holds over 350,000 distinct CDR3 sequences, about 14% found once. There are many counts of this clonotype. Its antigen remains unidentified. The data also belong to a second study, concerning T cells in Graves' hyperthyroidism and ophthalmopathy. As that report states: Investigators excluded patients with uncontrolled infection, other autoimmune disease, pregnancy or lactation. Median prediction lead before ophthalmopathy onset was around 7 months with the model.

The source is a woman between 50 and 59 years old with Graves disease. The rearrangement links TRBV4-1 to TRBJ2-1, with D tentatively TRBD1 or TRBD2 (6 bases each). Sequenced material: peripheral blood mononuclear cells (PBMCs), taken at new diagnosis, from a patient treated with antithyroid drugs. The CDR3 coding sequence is TGCGCCAGCAGACGCGCGGGGCAGGGGACCTACAATGAGCAGTTCTTC. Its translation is CASRRAGQGTYNEQFF.